This T cell receptor (beta chain) came from a study of control samples from healthy donors and cancer patients. Assay: immunoSEQ multiplex PCR; the TCRdb copy retains only in-frame clones and omits some. The sample lists about 12,000 clones; around nine tenths were seen once. The V gene's germline CDR1 is MNHNS and CDR2 SASEGT. The CDR3 consists of 16 residues. The germline V and J ends were trimmed by 1 base and 2 bases, with 14 bases remaining between them. The sequenced sample was formalin-fixed, paraffin-embedded tissue. The clonotype originates from a male donor with melanoma. The V call is TRBV6-1, the J call TRBJ1-2; a weak D match, TRBD1 (6 bases). The CDR3 sequence is CASSEVRGSWNYGYTF. DNA for the CDR3: TGTGCCAGCAGTGAAGTCAGGGGCAGCTGGAACTATGGCTACACCTTC.